This T cell receptor (beta chain) appears in the sequencing data of a study of cytomegalovirus exposure and HLA in healthy donors. Study findings and constraints: In an earlier analysis, in 620 or so donors, most V segments appeared productive either ~90% or ~30% of the time. Near-uniform donor sequencing depth was presumed by presence/absence analyses. Of the V segments, some could not be distinguished, including TRBV6-2 and TRBV6-3, and were excluded.

The PCR was carried out with 60 Vbeta primers and 13 Jbeta primers. Clones were sequenced by immunoSEQ multiplex PCR, and TCRdb holds only the in-frame ones, with some missing. Here the sample spans 150,000 to 200,000 clones, about 80% being singletons. Germline loops: CDR1 SGHTA, CDR2 FQGNSA. The CDR3 has 19 residues. J lost 7 bases, V lost 4 bases, and 21 bases had no gene match. Points on this clone: Its antigen is not identified.

The TCR comes from a man aged 40-49 years in good health and CMV-seronegative. V is TRBV7-2 and J is TRBJ2-2; the match to TRBD2 covers 7 bases. The sample taken for sequencing was PBMCs. The CDR3 bases are TGTGCCAGCAGCTGGGACCCGGCGGGAGCGGGCCTGAGGTTCGGGGAGCTGTTTTTT. Translating it yields CASSWDPAGAGLRFGELFF.